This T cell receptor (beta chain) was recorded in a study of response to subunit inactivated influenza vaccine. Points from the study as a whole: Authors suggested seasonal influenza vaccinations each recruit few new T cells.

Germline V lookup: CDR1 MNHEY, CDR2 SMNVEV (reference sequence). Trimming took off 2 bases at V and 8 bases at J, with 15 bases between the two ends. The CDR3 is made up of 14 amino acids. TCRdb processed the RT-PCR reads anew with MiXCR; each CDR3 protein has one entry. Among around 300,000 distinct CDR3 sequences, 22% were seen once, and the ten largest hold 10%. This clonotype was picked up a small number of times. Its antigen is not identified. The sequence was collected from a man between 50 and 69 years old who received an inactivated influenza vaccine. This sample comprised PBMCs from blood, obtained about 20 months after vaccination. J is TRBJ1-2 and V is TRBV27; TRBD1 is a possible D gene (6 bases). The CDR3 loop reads CASSLTRGGLGYTF. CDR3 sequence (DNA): TGTGCCAGCAGTTTAACGAGGGGGGGTTTAGGCTACACCTTC.